The 29 T cell receptor beta chains given below trace back to one sample, sequenced in a study of cytomegalovirus exposure and HLA in healthy donors. Libraries were prepared by immunoSEQ multiplex PCR; TCRdb keeps only in-frame clonotypes and omits some of them. The table lists about 240,000 clones, approximately 86% of them singletons, with 1% to 1.5% in the top ten. Input material: PBMCs. These receptors were obtained from a woman under 40 in good health and CMV-seropositive.

This clone was seen just once. The chain recombines TRBV19 with TRBJ1-5; D may be TRBD1 (6 bases). V was shortened by 2 bases and J by 1 base, with 15 bases between the two germline ends. This CDR3 has 17 amino acids. Germline CDR1 is LNHDA and CDR2 is SQIVND (reference sequence). CDR3 loop: CASSINRVGTSNQPQHF. The CDR3 nucleotides are TGTGCCAGTAGTATAAACAGGGTGGGGACAAGCAATCAGCCCCAGCATTTT.

The chain carries TRBV5-3 and TRBJ2-2; the D gene is possibly TRBD2 (7 bases). TRBV5-3 is annotated as an ORF whose role is uncertain. The CDR3 totals 13 residues. Deletions cut 10 bases from V and 9 bases from J, with 19 bases between. The CDR3 DNA sequence: TGTGCCGGAGGGGGAGGGGCTCCCCGGGAGCTGTTTTTT. Its translation: CAGGGGAPRELFF.

The chain combines TRBV5-1 with TRBJ2-3; D possibly corresponds to TRBD1 (5 bases). The germline V gene encodes CDR1 SGHRS and CDR2 YFSETQ. The germline V and J ends were trimmed by 4 bases and 3 bases, with 12 bases remaining between them. CDR3 size: 14 residues. The CDR3 is CASSPVDSTDTQYF. CDR3 nucleotide sequence: TGCGCCAGCAGCCCTGTAGACAGTACAGATACGCAGTATTTT.

The chain carries TRBV9 and TRBJ1-5; D gene uncertain. V was trimmed by 1 base and J by 4 bases, leaving 30 bases between them. Germline V gives CDR1 SGDLS, CDR2 YYNGEE. This CDR3 comprises 21 residues. CDR3 region: CASSVTGAPMTSPLRNQPQHF. In DNA, the CDR3 is TGTGCCAGCAGCGTAACGGGAGCTCCCATGACTTCACCTTTACGGAATCAGCCCCAGCATTTT.

The chain recombines TRBV5-6 with TRBJ1-3, with unresolved D. Trimming removed 2 bases at V and 0 bases at J, with 12 bases between. CDR1 and CDR2 from the germline V gene are SGHDT and YYEEEE. The CDR3 spans 16 residues. The CDR3 DNA follows: TGTGCCAGCAGCTTTAGATCCGTTACCTCTGGAAACACCATATATTTT. The encoded protein is CASSFRSVTSGNTIYF. Based on the CDR3 plus reference TRBV5-6 and TRBJ1-3, the full variable domain is DAGVTQSPTHLIKTRGQQVTLRCSPKSGHDTVSWYQQALGQGPQFIFQYYEEEERQRGNFPDRFSGHQFPNYSSELNVNALLLGDSALYLCASSFRSVTSGNTIYFGEGSWLTVV.

This chain uses TRBV30 with TRBJ1-2; D is uncertain. Germline CDR1 reads GTSNPN; CDR2 reads SVGIG (reference sequence). The CDR3 consists of 14 residues. The V gene lost 2 bases and the J gene lost 8 bases, with 18 bases spanning the gap. The CDR3, as DNA: TGTGCCTGGAGTCTGACATCCCAAGCGGAAGGCTACACCTTC. Its translation is CAWSLTSQAEGYTF. Full variable domain (missing parts from reference TRBV30 and TRBJ1-2): SQTIHQWPATLVQPVGSPLSLECTVEGTSNPNLYWYRQAAGRGLQLLFYSVGIGQISSEVPQNLSASRPQDRQFILSSKKLLLSDSGFYLCAWSLTSQAEGYTFGSGTRLTVV.

The chain combines TRBV21-1 with TRBJ2-1; TRBD2 was called by the table and not checked on the DNA. TRBV21-1 is annotated as a pseudogene. CDR3 size: 13 residues. The CDR3 protein is CASSETLAGALFF. The CDR3 DNA reads TGTGCCAGCAGCGAAACACTAGCGGGAGCCTTGTTCTTC.

This chain links TRBV30 with TRBJ2-1; TRBD2 matches 9 bases. CDR3 length equals 14 residues. Germline CDR1 is GTSNPN and CDR2 is SVGIG (reference sequence). V shed 0 bases and J 8 bases; nucleotides not matched to a gene: 5. The CDR3 reads CAWSVAGGLDEQFF. The DNA of the CDR3 is TGTGCCTGGAGTGTAGCGGGAGGTTTAGATGAGCAGTTCTTC.

This rearrangement joins TRBV27 to TRBJ2-2; 7 bases map to TRBD1. This CDR3 comprises 16 residues. J lost 2 bases, V lost 7 bases, and 10 bases had no gene match. Germline loops: CDR1 MNHEY, CDR2 SMNVEV (reference sequence). The CDR3 sequence is CASTVSQGLNTGELFF. In nucleotides, the CDR3 is TGTGCCAGCACCGTATCACAGGGGCTTAACACCGGGGAGCTGTTTTTT.

The CDR3 here is CASRGLPRLLTQYF. In DNA, the CDR3 is TGTGCCAGCAGGGGACTACCCCGACTCCTTACGCAGTATTTT. V is TRBV2 and J is TRBJ2-3; TRBD2 aligns across 7 bases. This CDR3 spans 14 amino acids. Germline CDR1 and CDR2: SNHLY and FYNNEI. The trim removed 6 bases at V and 8 bases at J, leaving 11 bases unmatched.

V usage is TRBV5-6 and J usage is TRBJ2-7, with a tentative D call TRBD2 (5 bases). V lost 6 bases and J lost 4, with 17 bases in between. CDR1 and CDR2 from the germline V gene are SGHDT and YYEEEE. The CDR3 loop spans 14 amino acids. CDR3 DNA sequence: TGTGCCAGCACGGCCGACGGGGATTCTTACGAGCAGTACTTC. Residues: CASTADGDSYEQYF.

This chain joins TRBV5-4 and TRBJ1-4, with 9 bases aligning to TRBD1. With V trimmed by 4 bases and J by 9 bases, 10 bases remained unmatched. Germline V CDR1 and CDR2: SGHNT, YYREEE (reference sequence). The CDR3 loop spans 15 amino acids. As DNA, the CDR3 is TGTGCCAGCAGCCCCGGACAGGGGTCTTATCAAAAACTGTTTTTT. Its protein product is CASSPGQGSYQKLFF.

The rearrangement links TRBV27 to TRBJ2-3, with 10 bases fitting TRBD2. In germline, CDR1 is MNHEY, CDR2 SMNVEV (reference sequence). Trimming removed 10 bases from V and 2 bases from J; junction bases left unmatched: 12. The CDR3 totals 16 residues. This CDR3 reads CATAALAGSYTDTQYF. The CDR3 DNA reads as TGTGCCACCGCGGCACTAGCGGGGAGTTACACAGATACGCAGTATTTT.

CDR3 coding DNA: TGCAGCGTTGCTGGGGGCATGGACACCGGGGAGCTGTTTTTT. Protein product: CSVAGGMDTGELFF. The chain uses TRBV29-1 and TRBJ2-2; D possibly corresponds to TRBD1 (6 bases). Germline CDR1 is SQVTM and CDR2 is ANQGSEA. This CDR3 contains 14 residues. V shed 4 bases and J shed 3 bases, with 12 bases lying between them.

V gene TRBV14 combines with J gene TRBJ2-1; D uncertain. V gave up 0 bases and J gave up 7 bases, with 7 bases separating them. This CDR3 spans 13 amino acids. CDR1 and CDR2 (germline): SGHDN, FVKESK. CDR3 in DNA: TGTGCCAGCAGCCAAGATAATACAAATGAGCAGTTCTTC. Translation: CASSQDNTNEQFF.

The chain combines TRBV28 with TRBJ2-6; D uncertain. The V gene's germline CDR1 is MDHEN and CDR2 SYDVKM. Trimming left V 4 bases short and J 1 base short, with 11 bases between. This CDR3 is 16 amino acids long. The CDR3 region has the DNA TGTGCCAGCAGTTCAACCACTTTTTCTGGGGCCAACGTCCTGACTTTC. This gives the protein CASSSTTFSGANVLTF.

This chain joins TRBV7-9 and TRBJ2-2; 9 bases are shared with TRBD1. Trimming cost V 5 bases and J 6 bases; bases outside gene matches: 7. From germline, CDR1 is SEHNR and CDR2 FQNEAQ (reference sequence). CDR3 size: 15 residues. The CDR3 coding sequence is TGTGCCAGCAGCGCCGGGACAGGGTCCTCCGGGGAGCTGTTTTTT. Residues: CASSAGTGSSGELFF. Together with reference TRBV7-9 and TRBJ2-2, the CDR3 gives the full variable domain: DTGVSQNPRHKITKRGQNVTFRCDPISEHNRLYWYRQTLGQGPEFLTYFQNEAQLEKSRLLSDRFSAERPKGSFSTLEIQRTEQGDSAMYLCASSAGTGSSGELFFGEGSRLTVL.

The chain couples TRBV28 to TRBJ2-7, with 11 bases aligning to TRBD1. The junction had 8 bases not matched to a gene; V was cut back by 5 bases and J by 5 bases. Germline V lookup: CDR1 MDHEN, CDR2 SYDVKM. CDR3 length: 15 amino acids. The CDR3: CASSIPRTGGNEQYF. The DNA for the CDR3 is TGTGCCAGCAGTATACCCCGGACAGGGGGCAACGAGCAGTACTTC. The full variable domain, rest sourced from reference TRBV28 and TRBJ2-7, is DVKVTQSSRYLVKRTGEKVFLECVQDMDHENMFWYRQDPGLGLRLIYFSYDVKMKEKGDIPEGYSVSREKKERFSLILESASTNQTSMYLCASSIPRTGGNEQYFGPGTRLTVT.

V is TRBV27 and J is TRBJ1-1; TRBD1 might be the D (6 bases). Trimming left V 4 bases short and J 9 bases short, with 15 bases between. The CDR3 covers 13 residues. CDR1 is MNHEY, CDR2 SMNVEV, per germline (reference sequence). The CDR3 here is CASSSLWGQKAFF. CDR3 DNA sequence: TGTGCCAGCAGTTCCCTTTGGGGACAAAAAGCTTTCTTT.

The chain couples TRBV5-1 to TRBJ1-1; D is perhaps TRBD1 (5 bases). The V end was cut by 0 bases, the J end by 2 bases, with 8 bases between. The germline gives CDR1 SGHRS, CDR2 YFSETQ. The CDR3 runs to 14 residues. This CDR3 is CASSLGGTNTEAFF. The CDR3, as DNA: TGCGCCAGCAGCTTGGGTGGGACTAACACTGAAGCTTTCTTT.

The chain carries TRBV7-6 and TRBJ1-1; 7 bases are a match to TRBD1. Germline CDR1 reads SGHVS; CDR2 reads FNYEAQ. After removal of 1 base from V and 5 bases from J, the junction contained 10 bases not matched to a gene. The CDR3 has 16 amino acids. The CDR3 DNA reads as TGTGCCAGCAGCTTAGAAGGGGGCCCTTTTAGGACTGAAGCTTTCTTT. It yields the protein CASSLEGGPFRTEAFF.

This clone came up a few times. The chain recombines TRBV19 with TRBJ2-7; the match to TRBD1 covers 10 bases. The CDR3 consists of 14 residues. From germline, CDR1 is LNHDA and CDR2 SQIVND (reference sequence). The V segment lost 6 bases and the J segment 4 bases; nucleotides outside the gene matches: 6. This CDR3 is CASRRQGARYEQYF. The DNA of the CDR3 is TGTGCCAGTAGAAGACAGGGGGCGCGGTACGAGCAGTACTTC.

The V call is TRBV7-9, the J call TRBJ2-5, with D possibly TRBD2 on 6 matching bases. Trimming removed 1 base at V and 5 bases at J, with 11 bases between. CDR1 is SEHNR and CDR2 is FQNEAQ in the germline V gene (reference sequence). The CDR3 loop spans 14 amino acids. The CDR3 here is CASSLVQGGETQYF. CDR3 bases: TGTGCCAGCAGCTTAGTTCAGGGAGGTGAGACCCAGTACTTC. Full variable domain (missing parts from reference TRBV7-9 and TRBJ2-5): DTGVSQNPRHKITKRGQNVTFRCDPISEHNRLYWYRQTLGQGPEFLTYFQNEAQLEKSRLLSDRFSAERPKGSFSTLEIQRTEQGDSAMYLCASSLVQGGETQYFGPGTRLLVL.

The V call is TRBV12-5, the J call TRBJ1-1, with D unresolved. Germline CDR1 is LGHNT and CDR2 is FRNRAP. V was trimmed by 1 base and J by 6 bases, leaving 6 bases between them. This CDR3 spans 12 amino acids. The CDR3 here is CASGLAGSEAFF. In nucleotides, the CDR3 is TGTGCTAGTGGTTTGGCAGGATCTGAAGCTTTCTTT.

The V and J genes are TRBV6-1 and TRBJ2-2, with TRBD2 as a possible D gene (5 bases). The CDR3 length is 12 residues. The V gene lost 6 bases and the J gene lost 7 bases, with 9 bases spanning the gap. Germline-derived CDR1 and CDR2 are MNHNS and SASEGT. The CDR3 is CASRGSGGELFF. The CDR3 DNA reads as TGTGCCAGCAGAGGGAGTGGCGGGGAGCTGTTTTTT.

The rearrangement links TRBV5-4 to TRBJ2-7, with D perhaps TRBD1 (5 bases). Trimming left V 0 bases short and J 2 bases short, with 9 bases between. This CDR3 region has 14 residues. Germline V gene sequence: CDR1 SGHNT, CDR2 YYREEE (reference sequence). This CDR3 reads CASSLDRNPYEQYF. In DNA, the CDR3 is TGTGCCAGCAGCTTGGACAGGAACCCCTACGAGCAGTACTTC.

The gene calls are TRBV6-1 and TRBJ2-1; 10 nucleotides agree with TRBD2. The V gene's germline CDR1 is MNHNS and CDR2 SASEGT. With V trimmed by 6 bases and J by 9 bases, 11 bases remained unmatched. CDR3 length: 15 residues. The CDR3 DNA sequence: TGTGCCAGCAGGGATGAGCGGGAGGGCCTAGTTGAGCAGTTCTTC. It translates to CASRDEREGLVEQFF.

The rearrangement links TRBV6-1 to TRBJ2-1; 7 bases are shared with TRBD2. The CDR3 length is 17 residues. The junction had 10 bases not matched to a gene; V was cut back by 2 bases and J by 3 bases. Germline V gene data show CDR1 as MNHNS and CDR2 as SASEGT. This chain's CDR3 is CASSELLAGVDYNEQFF. The CDR3 nucleotides are TGTGCCAGCAGTGAACTGTTGGCGGGAGTCGACTACAATGAGCAGTTCTTC.

This clone was seen more than once but under ten times. The chain links TRBV18 to TRBJ1-5, with D tentatively TRBD1 (5 bases). V was trimmed by 0 bases and J by 5 bases, leaving 11 bases between them. The CDR3 contains 15 residues. Germline CDR1 is KGHSH and CDR2 is LQKENI. The CDR3 loop is CASSPPEGRDQPQHF. CDR3 DNA sequence: TGTGCCAGCTCACCACCGGAGGGGAGGGATCAGCCCCAGCATTTT.